Following are 7 T cell receptor beta chains from one sample sequenced in a study of blood T cell repertoires in COVID-19. Sequencing used immunoSEQ multiplex PCR; TCRdb keeps in-frame clones, though not all of them. The table shows under 250,000 clones, with 75% to 90% occurring only once. Sequenced sample: peripheral blood. The receptors were gathered from a man aged 55-75 years who had recovered from COVID-19.

This sequence joins TRBV21-1 and TRBJ1-2; TRBD1, as called in the table, went unchecked against the DNA. TRBV21-1 is a pseudogene segment. This CDR3 has 16 amino acids. This CDR3 reads CASSKDRQGRRNGYTF. Written as DNA, the CDR3 is TGTGCCAGCAGCAAGGATCGACAGGGGAGACGGAATGGCTACACCTTC.

The chain combines TRBV12-3 or TRBV12-4 with TRBJ2-5, with TRBD2 matching over 9 bases. The V and J ends lost 6 bases and 7 bases, in that order; junction bases with no gene match: 6. The CDR3 is 13 amino acids. The CDR3 reads CASSWGLAGTQYF. CDR3 coding DNA: TGTGCCAGCAGCTGGGGACTAGCCGGGACCCAGTACTTC.

This clone was seen only a few times. V and J are TRBV19 and TRBJ1-5; D may be TRBD1 (6 bases). CDR1 and CDR2 (germline): LNHDA, SQIVND (reference sequence). V lost 1 base, J lost 6 bases, and 13 bases lay in between. The CDR3 has 15 amino acids. DNA for the CDR3: TGTGCCAGTAGTATAGGCGGGGGGGCGGGTCAGCCCCAGCATTTT. Protein product: CASSIGGGAGQPQHF. Combining the CDR3 with reference TRBV19 and TRBJ1-5 gives the whole variable domain DGGITQSPKYLFRKEGQNVTLSCEQNLNHDAMYWYRQDPGQGLRLIYYSQIVNDFQKGDIAEGYSVSREKKESFPLTVTSAQKNPTAFYLCASSIGGGAGQPQHFGDGTRLSIL.

The chain combines TRBV18 with TRBJ1-5; 7 nucleotides agree with TRBD1. The germline V gene encodes CDR1 KGHSH and CDR2 LQKENI. The CDR3 runs 13 residues. V was clipped by 3 bases and J by 11 bases; unmatched bases: 7. CDR3 protein: CASSPLSGQSQHF. In DNA form, the CDR3 reads TGTGCCAGCTCACCGCTCTCGGGACAGTCCCAGCATTTT.

The V call is TRBV27, the J call TRBJ1-1, with D maybe TRBD1 (6 bases). The CDR3 runs 15 residues. V was shortened by 3 bases and J by 1 base, with 12 bases between the two germline ends. CDR1 is MNHEY and CDR2 is SMNVEV in the germline V gene (reference sequence). CDR3 in DNA: TGTGCCAGCAGTTTTTACGGACAGAAGAACACTGAAGCTTTCTTT. It encodes CASSFYGQKNTEAFF.

A single count supports this clone. The J gene is TRBJ2-7, the V gene TRBV27; 14 bases agree with TRBD2. This CDR3 spans 14 amino acids. V trimming: 8 bases; J trimming: 6 bases; junction bases outside the gene matches: 6. CDR1 is MNHEY and CDR2 is SMNVEV in the germline V gene (reference sequence). CDR3 sequence (DNA): TGTGCCAGCTTGGGACTAGCGGGAGATTCCGAGCAGTACTTC. It encodes CASLGLAGDSEQYF.

V gene TRBV10-2 combines with J gene TRBJ2-5; the D gene is possibly TRBD2 (6 bases). The CDR3 covers 14 residues. Trimming left V 6 bases short and J 9 bases short, with 20 bases between. Germline V CDR1 and CDR2: WSHSY, SAAADI. The DNA of the CDR3 is TGCGCCAGCAGGGCAACTAGCCCGGAAAGGTCCCAGTACTTC. This encodes CASRATSPERSQYF.